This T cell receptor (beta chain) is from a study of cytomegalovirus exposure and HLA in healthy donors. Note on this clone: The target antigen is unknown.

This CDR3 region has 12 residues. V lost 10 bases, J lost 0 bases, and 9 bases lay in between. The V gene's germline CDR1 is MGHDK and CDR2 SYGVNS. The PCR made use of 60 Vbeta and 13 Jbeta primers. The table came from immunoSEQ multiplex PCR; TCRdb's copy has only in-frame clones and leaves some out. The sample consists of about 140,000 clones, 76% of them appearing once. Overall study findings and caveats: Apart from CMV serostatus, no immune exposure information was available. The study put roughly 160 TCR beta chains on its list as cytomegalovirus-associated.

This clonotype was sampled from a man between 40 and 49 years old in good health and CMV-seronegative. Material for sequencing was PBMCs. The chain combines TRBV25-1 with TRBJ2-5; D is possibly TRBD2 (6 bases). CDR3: CATGTYQETQYF. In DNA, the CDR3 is TGTGCCACCGGGACTTACCAAGAGACCCAGTACTTC.